One T cell receptor (beta chain) is described in this entry. The antigen is not known. With survey level as its setting, the immunoSEQ assay was v3.0. The assay was immunoSEQ multiplex PCR, and TCRdb's table has in-frame clones only and misses some. The sample comprises over 25,000 clones, approximately 96% of which are singletons, and 2% to 3% rests with the top ten. The record originates from a study of long-term antiretroviral therapy in people with HIV. Study results and caveats: Diversity remained lower than transplant donor controls, even though it increased after ART.

Between the trimmed V and J ends, which lost 1 base and 5 bases, there was a span of 14 bases. Germline CDR1 is SGHVS and CDR2 is FQNEAQ. The CDR3 has 15 residues. Cryopreserved PBMC, at roughly 0.85-11 million per sample, were present before DNA extraction. This chain uses TRBV7-8 with TRBJ2-5; D remains ambiguous. The receptor was isolated from a young man with HIV. Sequencing was performed on unsorted PBMCs, taken 6.6 years after starting antiretroviral therapy. The CDR3 DNA is TGTGCCAGCAGCTTAGGAGGCCGCTGGATGGAGACCCAGTACTTC. Encoded protein: CASSLGGRWMETQYF.